This T cell receptor beta chain was documented in a study of beta chain features in type 1 diabetes. For the study at large: All samples combined gave around 100,000,000 sorted cells for examination.

In its sample, this clone was seen a few times. The antigen is unknown. Investigators reverse transcribed all isolated RNA, so they sequenced expressed TCRB transcripts. Repertoires were generated with immunoSEQ multiplex PCR, while TCRdb's copy carries only in-frame clones and drops some. The sample consists of 350,000 to 400,000 clones, around 16% of them appearing once. The CDR3 consists of 13 residues. Per the germline V gene, CDR1 is LNHDA and CDR2 is SQIVND (reference sequence). The J segment lost 7 bases and the V segment lost 3 bases, leaving 1 base of the junction unmatched. General study results and limits: Type 1 diabetes patients showed a moderate but significant shortening of TCRB CDR3s in all four CD4+ subsets.

A single heparinised draw of about 120 mL on average was taken per donor. The rearrangement uses TRBV19 and TRBJ2-1; TRBD2 matches at 9 bases. Sample: naive CD4+ T cells from blood. The TCR comes from a woman aged 18-29 years in good health. CDR3 region: CASSMRGGNEQFF. The CDR3 DNA is TGTGCCAGTAGTATGCGGGGGGGGAATGAGCAGTTCTTC.